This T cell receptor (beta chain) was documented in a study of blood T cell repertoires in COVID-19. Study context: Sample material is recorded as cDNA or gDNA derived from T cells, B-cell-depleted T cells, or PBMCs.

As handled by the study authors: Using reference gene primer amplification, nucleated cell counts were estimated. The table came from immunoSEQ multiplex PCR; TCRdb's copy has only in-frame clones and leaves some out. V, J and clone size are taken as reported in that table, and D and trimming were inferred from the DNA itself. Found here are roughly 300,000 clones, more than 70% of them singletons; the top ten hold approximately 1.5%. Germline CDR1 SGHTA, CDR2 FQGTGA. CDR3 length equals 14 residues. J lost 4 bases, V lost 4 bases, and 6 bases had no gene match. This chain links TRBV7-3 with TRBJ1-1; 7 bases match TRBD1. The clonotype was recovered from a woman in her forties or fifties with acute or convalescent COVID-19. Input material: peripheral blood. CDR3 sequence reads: CASSSTGLGTEAFF. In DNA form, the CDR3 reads TGTGCCAGCAGCTCGACAGGGTTGGGCACTGAAGCTTTCTTT.